These 14 T cell receptor beta chains originate from one sample sequenced in a study of STAT3 mutations in large granular lymphocyte leukemia. General study findings and limits: Every T-cell large granular lymphocyte leukemia patient had at least one immunodominant TCR beta clonotype.

Their antigens remain unidentified. TCRdb's table, derived via immunoSEQ multiplex PCR, lists solely in-frame clones and lacks some. The sample has around 30,000 clones, approximately 83% seen once. Sequenced sample: peripheral blood mononuclear cells. The receptor set was obtained from a man in his fifties or sixties with T-cell large granular lymphocyte leukemia. Some clones in this sample may be carry-over from other donors' samples.

This sequence joins TRBV7-2 and TRBJ2-3; 10 bases fit TRBD1. The trim removed 1 base at V and 3 bases at J, leaving 1 base unmatched. Per the germline V gene, CDR1 is SGHTA and CDR2 is FQGNSA. The length of the CDR3 is 15 residues. This CDR3 is CASSLEGQGTDTQYF. The DNA of the CDR3 is TGTGCCAGCAGCTTAGAGGGACAGGGGACAGATACGCAGTATTTT.

A word on this clone: Here the CDR3 omits its conserved ending phenylalanine or tryptophan, so a read error is the likely source. No DNA is shown, since the ends of the CDR3 on it are uncertain; the CDR3 is the one TCRdb lists. The V call is TRBV9, the J call TRBJ1-1; the table's D call, TRBD1, has no DNA check behind it. Looked up from germline, CDR1 is SGDLS and CDR2 is YYNGEE. Termini included, the CDR3 measures 9 amino acids. The CDR3 reads CASSVRGRV.

J is TRBJ2-5 and V is TRBV10-3; TRBD1 or TRBD2 may be the D gene (7 bases each). CDR1 is ENHRY and CDR2 is SYGVKD in the germline V gene. Trimming stripped 2 bases from V and 3 bases from J, with 16 bases between. The CDR3 is made up of 16 amino acids. CDR3 DNA sequence: TGTGCCATCAGTGAGCAGGGGGAGGGCCCCGAAGAGACCCAGTACTTC. Translating gives CAISEQGEGPEETQYF.

The chain's CDR3 is CAWKVGYNEQFF. The CDR3 DNA follows: TGTGCCTGGAAGGTGGGTTACAATGAGCAGTTCTTC. This rearrangement joins TRBV30 to TRBJ2-1, with D hard to call. CDR1 is GTSNPN and CDR2 is SVGIG in the germline V gene (reference sequence). V was cut by 4 bases and J by 4 bases, with 8 bases left in between. The CDR3 has 12 residues. Full variable domain (rest looked up from reference TRBV30 and TRBJ2-1): SQTIHQWPATLVQPVGSPLSLECTVEGTSNPNLYWYRQAAGRGLQLLFYSVGIGQISSEVPQNLSASRPQDRQFILSSKKLLLSDSGFYLCAWKVGYNEQFFGPGTRLTVL.

The chain joins TRBV6-6 to TRBJ1-5, with 7 bases matching TRBD1. This CDR3 contains 14 residues. V lost 4 bases to trimming and J lost 4 bases; unmatched junction nucleotides: 4. The germline CDR1 and CDR2 sequences are MNHNY and SVGAGI (reference sequence). The CDR3 protein is CASSSGQSNQPQHF. DNA for the CDR3: TGTGCCAGCAGTTCGGGACAGTCAAATCAGCCCCAGCATTTT.

J is TRBJ2-2 and V is TRBV30; 9 bases align to TRBD1. Trimming at V came to 4 bases and at J to 3 bases, leaving 3 bases not matched to a gene. The CDR3 runs to 14 residues. The germline gives CDR1 GTSNPN, CDR2 SVGIG (reference sequence). In DNA, the CDR3 is TGTGCCTGGACCGGGGACAGGGACACCGGGGAGCTGTTTTTT. Encoded protein: CAWTGDRDTGELFF.

This sequence joins TRBV7-8 and TRBJ1-6; 7 nucleotides line up with TRBD1. With 5 bases clipped from V and 9 bases from J, the junction kept 1 base outside the gene matches. The germline V gene has CDR1 SGHVS and CDR2 FQNEAQ. CDR3 size: 12 residues. DNA for the CDR3: TGTGCCAGCAGCCCAGGGGGTTCACCCCTCCACTTT. Its protein is CASSPGGSPLHF.

The chain employs TRBV19 and TRBJ2-7; 7 nucleotides line up with TRBD1. In germline, CDR1 is LNHDA, CDR2 SQIVND (reference sequence). Trimming at V came to 5 bases and at J to 2 bases, leaving 6 bases not matched to a gene. CDR3 length: 14 amino acids. The CDR3 spells CASSVQTGPYEQYF. The DNA of the CDR3 is TGTGCCAGTAGTGTCCAGACAGGGCCCTACGAGCAGTACTTC.

This clone showed up just a few times. The J gene is TRBJ2-7, the V gene TRBV5-1; 7 bases map to TRBD2. V lost 5 bases to trimming and J lost 2 bases; unmatched junction nucleotides: 7. Germline CDR1 SGHRS, CDR2 YFSETQ. The CDR3 is made up of 14 amino acids. The CDR3 DNA sequence: TGCGCCAGCAGGAGGGGAGCGGGACCCTACGAGCAGTACTTC. Encoded protein: CASRRGAGPYEQYF.

The chain employs TRBV18 and TRBJ2-7, with a weak D call TRBD2 (5 bases). This CDR3 contains 13 residues. Trimming took 3 bases from V and 9 from J, leaving 15 bases between them. Germline values: CDR1 KGHSH, CDR2 LQKENI. CDR3 region: CASSPGARAWQYF. In nucleotides, the CDR3 is TGTGCCAGCTCACCGGGTGCGAGGGCTTGGCAGTACTTC.

The chain recombines TRBV19 with TRBJ1-2; possible D gene TRBD1, 6 bases. The germline V and J ends were trimmed by 3 bases and 4 bases, with 9 bases remaining between them. Germline V CDR1 and CDR2: LNHDA, SQIVND (reference sequence). The CDR3 is 13 residues long. This CDR3 reads CASSISGAYGYTF. The CDR3 DNA follows: TGTGCCAGTAGTATTTCGGGGGCCTATGGCTACACCTTC.

A few counts support this clone. The V and J genes are TRBV5-6 and TRBJ1-3; the D gene is possibly TRBD1 (6 bases). The CDR3 runs 16 residues. V was cut by 5 bases and J by 4 bases, with 19 bases left in between. Germline loops: CDR1 SGHDT, CDR2 YYEEEE. The CDR3 sequence: CASSLPGQSLGNTIYF. CDR3 nucleotide sequence: TGTGCCAGCAGTTTACCGGGACAATCTCTGGGAAACACCATATATTTT. Looking up the rest from reference TRBV5-6 and TRBJ1-3 gives the full variable domain: DAGVTQSPTHLIKTRGQQVTLRCSPKSGHDTVSWYQQALGQGPQFIFQYYEEEERQRGNFPDRFSGHQFPNYSSELNVNALLLGDSALYLCASSLPGQSLGNTIYFGEGSWLTVV.

The chain couples TRBV5-5 to TRBJ2-7; D is perhaps TRBD1 (6 bases). Germline loops: CDR1 SGHKS, CDR2 YYEKEE (reference sequence). This CDR3 has 14 amino acids. The germline V and J ends were trimmed by 1 base and 5 bases, with 13 bases remaining between them. CDR3 protein: CASSLYNRADEQYF. CDR3 DNA: TGTGCCAGCAGCTTGTATAACAGGGCTGACGAGCAGTACTTC.

This clone showed up just once. The chain joins TRBV5-1 to TRBJ2-7, with D perhaps TRBD1 (5 bases). Trimming pared 0 bases from V and 0 bases from J, leaving 10 bases between. The CDR3 runs to 15 residues. Germline loops: CDR1 SGHRS, CDR2 YFSETQ. The CDR3 DNA reads as TGCGCCAGCAGCTTGGAAACAGGAAGCTCCTACGAGCAGTACTTC. This codes for CASSLETGSSYEQYF.